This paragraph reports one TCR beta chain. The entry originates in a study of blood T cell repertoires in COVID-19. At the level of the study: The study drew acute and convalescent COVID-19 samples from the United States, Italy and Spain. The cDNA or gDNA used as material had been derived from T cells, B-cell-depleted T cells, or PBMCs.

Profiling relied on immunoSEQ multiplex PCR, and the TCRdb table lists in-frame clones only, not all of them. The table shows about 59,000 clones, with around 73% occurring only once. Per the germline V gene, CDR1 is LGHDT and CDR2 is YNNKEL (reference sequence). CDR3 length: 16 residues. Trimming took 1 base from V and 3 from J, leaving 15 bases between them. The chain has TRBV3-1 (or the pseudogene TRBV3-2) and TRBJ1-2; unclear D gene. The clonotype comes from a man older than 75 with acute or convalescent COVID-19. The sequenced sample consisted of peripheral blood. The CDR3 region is CASSQVTSSGDYGYTF. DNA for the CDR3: TGTGCCAGCAGCCAAGTGACCAGCTCAGGTGACTATGGCTACACCTTC.